The T cell receptor beta chain under discussion was sequenced for a study of molecular identifiers for immune sequencing clone quantification. Study-wide background: Replicate RNA came from about 19,000 or 110,000 naive CD8 cells and was split five ways, and four parts were sequenced.

Bulk TCR libraries used previously described methods and listed TCR primers. TCRdb reprocessed the PCR reads via MiXCR and lists one record per CDR3 protein. The table has about half a million distinct CDR3 sequences, 20% to 25% seen once; the top ten hold about 0.84%. There are 15 residues in the CDR3. Per germline, CDR1 SGDLS and CDR2 YYNGEE. For this clonotype: A much larger clone differs from this one at a single base, so this may be a read error.

Sequences were obtained from naive CD8+ T cells from blood, with Jurkat cell RNA spiked in. Documented subset: FACS-sorted CD8+CD4-CCR7+CD45RA+ naive T cells. The gene calls are TRBV9 and TRBJ1-3; D remains unclear. The origin of this receptor is a human donor in good health. Some libraries in this study had Jurkat cell RNA spiked in. Written as DNA, the CDR3 is TGTGCCAGCAGCGTAGGACGGATTTCTGGAAACACCATACATTTT. This sequence encodes CASSVGRISGNTIHF.